This T cell receptor beta chain emerged from a study of T cell responses to AZD1222 COVID-19 vaccine. The study's findings and limits: Clonal diversity was possibly underestimated, and the donors were mostly white British, with more females. Baseline serology detected seropositivity in only six AZD1222 recipients. Across spike, vaccine-associated CD4 TCRs were found, dominant at 160-218 and 743-854.

Second doses were pooled across both intervals (about 4 or about 12 weeks). With regard to this clone: Its target is not known.

TCRdb's copy holds only in-frame clones and misses some; the assay was immunoSEQ multiplex PCR. This table holds more than 75,000 clones, 85% to 95% found once. CDR3 length: 13 residues. Germline lookup yields CDR1 SGHRS and CDR2 YFSETQ. V lost 4 bases and J lost 6, with 14 bases in between. The sample consisted of peripheral blood, taken 28 days after the second AZD1222 dose. This chain links TRBV5-1 with TRBJ2-7; no firm D call. The origin of this receptor is an adult who received the AZD1222 COVID-19 vaccine. The CDR3, as DNA: TGCGCCAGCAGCCCGGGCCTGGGCCTCGAGCAGTACTTC. It translates to CASSPGLGLEQYF.